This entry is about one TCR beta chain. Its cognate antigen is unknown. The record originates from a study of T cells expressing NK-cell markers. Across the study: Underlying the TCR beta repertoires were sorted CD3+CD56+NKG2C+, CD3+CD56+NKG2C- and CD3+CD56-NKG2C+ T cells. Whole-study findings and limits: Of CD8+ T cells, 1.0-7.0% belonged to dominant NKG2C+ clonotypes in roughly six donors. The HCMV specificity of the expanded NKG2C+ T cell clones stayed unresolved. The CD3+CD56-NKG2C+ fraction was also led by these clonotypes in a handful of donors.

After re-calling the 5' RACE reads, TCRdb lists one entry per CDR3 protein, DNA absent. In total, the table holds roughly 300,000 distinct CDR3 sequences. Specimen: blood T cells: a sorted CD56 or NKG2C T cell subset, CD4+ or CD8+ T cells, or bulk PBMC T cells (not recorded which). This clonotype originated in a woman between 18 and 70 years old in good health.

This CDR3 reads CASKGTSNTGELFF. This chain joins TRBV2 and TRBJ2-2; TCRdb's D call, TRBD1, is unchecked because there is no DNA. CDR1 SNHLY and CDR2 FYNNEI come from the germline V gene. There are 14 residues in the CDR3.